The clone carrying this TCR beta chain showed up many times. What it binds is unknown. The record originates from a study of molecular identifiers for immune sequencing clone quantification. Study-wide findings and caveats: Jurkat TCR RNA spiked in from one cell reportedly remained identifiable amid about 1 million naive cells.

It was with previously described methods and listed TCR primers that bulk TCR libraries were made. TCRdb re-derived calls from the PCR reads in MiXCR, one entry per CDR3 protein. The sample holds approximately 670,000 distinct CDR3 sequences, approximately 20% seen once. V lost 6 bases, J lost 0 bases, and 14 bases lay in between. Germline V gene lookup returns CDR1 SGHNT and CDR2 YYREEE (reference sequence). The CDR3 sequence is 15 residues long. Naive CD8 libraries were made from about 20,000 to 1,000,000 sorted cells, and they used 10%, 30% or 50% RNA. Naive CD8 T cell sorting was performed on the CD8+CD4-CCR7+CD45RA+ phenotype.

Material for sequencing was naive CD8+ T cells from blood, with Jurkat cell RNA spiked in. Noted subset: FACS-sorted CD8+CD4-CCR7+CD45RA+ naive T cells. This TCR came from a human donor in good health. Some libraries in this study had Jurkat cell RNA spiked in. The V and J genes are TRBV5-4 and TRBJ2-3; a possible D gene is TRBD2 (5 bases). The DNA for the CDR3 is TGTGCCAGCAAAACGGAGGCCAGTAGCACAGATACGCAGTATTTT. The encoded protein is CASKTEASSTDTQYF.